This T cell receptor (beta chain) appears in the sequencing data of a study of T cells in Graves' hyperthyroidism and ophthalmopathy. Study results and limitations: Model-based prediction identified ophthalmopathy a median around 6.7 months prior to its onset. Classification by a 13 V-J model distinguished ophthalmopathy from stable hyperthyroidism.

Germline values: CDR1 SGHTA, CDR2 FQGNSA. V lost 8 bases to trimming and J lost 7 bases, with 15 bases between them. This CDR3 has 13 residues. Patients having uncontrolled infection, another autoimmune disease, pregnancy or lactation were not included. The investigators amplified TCR beta CDR3 regions from RNA transcripts. The HTBI primer set served for first-round RT-PCR of the TCR CDR3. From the multiplex PCR reads, TCRdb called clonotypes with MiXCR, one entry per CDR3 protein. The sample lists 550,000 to 700,000 distinct CDR3 sequences; about 45% were seen once. About this clonotype: Its antigen remains unknown.

The sequence was obtained from an adult woman with Graves' disease, either hyperthyroidism or ophthalmopathy (not recorded which). The rearrangement uses TRBV7-2 and TRBJ1-5; D is uncertain. The material sequenced was peripheral blood or thyroid tissue (not recorded which). The CDR3 reads CASAGVAGQPQHF. The CDR3 DNA follows: TGTGCCAGCGCAGGAGTAGCGGGGCAGCCCCAGCATTTT.